In this sample, the clone carrying this T cell receptor (beta chain) is medium-sized (0.01 to 0.1%). The antigen is undetermined. The source of the sample is a study of neurological immune-mediated disorders. Whole-study findings and limits: Across subjects, expanded clones had no CDR3 amino acid sequences in common, pointing to private repertoires in all groups.

With 10-nucleotide random UMIs, 5'RACE was used to make the cDNA. TCRdb re-analysed the 5' RACE reads in MiXCR, keeping a single row per CDR3 protein. This sample has 26,000 or so distinct CDR3 sequences, with over 20% found just once. Deletions cut 4 bases from V and 5 bases from J, with 14 bases between. This CDR3 region has 13 residues. Germline CDR1 is SQVTM and CDR2 is ANQGSEA. The receptor's source is an older woman in good health. The V call is TRBV29-1, the J call TRBJ2-5, with D tentatively TRBD1 or TRBD2 (6 bases each). Sequences were obtained from PBMCs. The CDR3 DNA is TGCAGCGTTGTGTTTTCCGGGGGCGAGACCCAGTACTTC. Amino acid sequence: CSVVFSGGETQYF.